Each of the 9 T cell receptor beta chains below was sequenced from the same sample in a study of cytomegalovirus exposure and HLA in healthy donors. Both 60 Vbeta primers and 13 Jbeta primers went into the PCR. The protocol was immunoSEQ multiplex PCR, while the TCRdb copy is restricted to in-frame clones and leaves out a portion. The data show 150,000 to 200,000 clones, with approximately 82% seen just once and roughly 2.1% held by the top ten. Sequencing was performed on PBMCs. These receptors originate from a woman younger than 30 in good health and CMV-seropositive.

This clone was found once. J is TRBJ2-3 and V is TRBV4-2; TRBD2 aligns across 8 bases. The junction had 7 bases not matched to a gene; V was cut back by 5 bases and J by 6 bases. This CDR3 comprises 14 residues. Germline CDR1 LGHNA, CDR2 YNFKEQ. CDR3 nucleotide sequence: TGTGCCAGCAGCGTGGCGGGGGGCGGGGATACGCAGTATTTT. Translating gives CASSVAGGGDTQYF.

The chain employs TRBV7-3 and TRBJ2-2, with 7 positions matching TRBD2. The CDR3 sequence is 16 residues long. Trimming removed 1 base from V and 3 bases from J; junction bases left unmatched: 5. Per the germline V gene, CDR1 is SGHTA and CDR2 is FQGTGA. Written as DNA, the CDR3 is TGTGCCAGCAGCTTAATGTCTAGCGGATACACCGGGGAGCTGTTTTTT. Amino acids: CASSLMSSGYTGELFF.

This clone was counted between two and nine times. V is TRBV11-3 and J is TRBJ1-3, with 10 bases lining up with TRBD1. The CDR3 length is 18 residues. The junction had 12 bases not matched to a gene; V was cut back by 0 bases and J by 7 bases. Germline assignment: CDR1 SGHNT and CDR2 YENEEA. DNA of the CDR3: TGTGCCAGCAGCTTAGATGGGCCGTCGGGACAGGGGAAGAACACCATATATTTT. Translating it yields CASSLDGPSGQGKNTIYF. The entire variable domain, with the rest obtained from reference TRBV11-3 and TRBJ1-3, is as follows: EAGVVQSPRYKIIEKKQPVAFWCNPISGHNTLYWYLQNLGQGPELLIRYENEEAVDDSQLPKDRFSAERLKGVDSTLKIQPAELGDSAVYLCASSLDGPSGQGKNTIYFGEGSWLTVV.

In DNA form, the CDR3 reads TGTGCCAGTAGTATAATGGCGGCGGGGGAGACCCAGTACTTC. Translating gives CASSIMAAGETQYF. This chain joins TRBV19 and TRBJ2-5; a weak D match, TRBD2 (6 bases). With 2 bases removed from V and 5 bases from J, the gap between germline ends came to 12 bases. This CDR3 comprises 14 residues. Looked up from germline, CDR1 is LNHDA and CDR2 is SQIVND (reference sequence).

This clone was counted a few times. The J gene is TRBJ2-5, the V gene TRBV5-1, with 13 bases lining up with TRBD2. V gave up 3 bases and J gave up 7 bases; unmatched junction bases: 12. Germline CDR1 SGHRS, CDR2 YFSETQ. The length of the CDR3 is 17 residues. This CDR3 is CASSSRLAGGALGTQYF. The CDR3 DNA is TGCGCCAGCAGCTCCAGACTAGCGGGGGGTGCTCTTGGGACCCAGTACTTC.

The gene calls are TRBV7-2 and TRBJ1-4, with D perhaps matching TRBD1 (5 bases). Trimming pared 5 bases from V and 5 bases from J, leaving 15 bases between. The CDR3 runs to 15 residues. Germline CDR1 SGHTA, CDR2 FQGNSA. CDR3 coding DNA: TGTGCCAGCAGCCCGCGGGGAGGGGACAATGAAAAACTGTTTTTT. Amino acids: CASSPRGGDNEKLFF.

The gene calls are TRBV16 and TRBJ1-2; D possibly corresponds to TRBD1 (5 bases). The CDR3 runs to 13 residues. Trimming cost V 3 bases and J 4 bases, with 9 bases left between them. Germline lookup yields CDR1 KGHSY and CDR2 FQNENV. In DNA form, the CDR3 reads TGTGCCAGCAGCCAGACAGTACTCTATGGCTACACCTTC. Translating gives CASSQTVLYGYTF. Supplemented by reference TRBV16 and TRBJ1-2, the full variable domain reads GEEVAQTPKHLVRGEGQKAKLYCAPIKGHSYVFWYQQVLKNEFKFLISFQNENVFDETGMPKERFSAKCLPNSPCSLEIQATKLEDSAVYFCASSQTVLYGYTFGSGTRLTVV.

The chain is built from TRBV9 and TRBJ1-1; tentative D call: TRBD1 (5 bases). CDR3 length: 14 residues. V dropped 5 bases and J dropped 0 bases, with 11 bases sitting between them. From germline, CDR1 is SGDLS and CDR2 YYNGEE. CDR3 DNA: TGTGCCAGCAGTCAGGGAAACATGAACACTGAAGCTTTCTTT. Translating it yields CASSQGNMNTEAFF.

The J gene is TRBJ2-3, the V gene TRBV30; 11 bases map to TRBD2. V shed 2 bases, J shed 5 bases, and the junction held 6 bases outside the gene matches. Germline V CDR1 and CDR2: GTSNPN, SVGIG (reference sequence). The CDR3 has 15 residues. The CDR3 nucleotides read TGTGCCTGGAGTTTGACTAGCGGGGTTGGAGATACGCAGTATTTT. Protein sequence: CAWSLTSGVGDTQYF.